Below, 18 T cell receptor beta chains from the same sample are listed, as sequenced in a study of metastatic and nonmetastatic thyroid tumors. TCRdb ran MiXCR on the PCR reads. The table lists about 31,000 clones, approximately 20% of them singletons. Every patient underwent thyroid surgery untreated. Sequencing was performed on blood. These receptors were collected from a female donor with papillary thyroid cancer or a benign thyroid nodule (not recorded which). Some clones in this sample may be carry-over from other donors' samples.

CDR3: CASSRQGDTIYF. In nucleotides, the CDR3 is TGTGCCAGCAGCCGACAGGGGGACACCATATATTTT. V and J are TRBV6-1 and TRBJ1-3; 9 bases line up with TRBD1. The V and J ends lost 6 bases and 8 bases, in that order; junction bases with no gene match: 2. The CDR3 contains 12 residues. Per germline, CDR1 MNHNS and CDR2 SASEGT.

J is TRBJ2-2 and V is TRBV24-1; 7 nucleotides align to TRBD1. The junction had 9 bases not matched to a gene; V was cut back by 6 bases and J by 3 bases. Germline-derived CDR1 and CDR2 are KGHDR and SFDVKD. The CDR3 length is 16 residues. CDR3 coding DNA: TGTGCCACCAGTCCAGCCCGGGACAGTTACACCGGGGAGCTGTTTTTT. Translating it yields CATSPARDSYTGELFF.

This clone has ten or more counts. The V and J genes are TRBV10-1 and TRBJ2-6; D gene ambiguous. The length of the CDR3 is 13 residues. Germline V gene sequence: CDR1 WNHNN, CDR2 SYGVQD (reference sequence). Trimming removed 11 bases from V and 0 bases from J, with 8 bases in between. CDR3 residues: CAVPRSGANVLTF. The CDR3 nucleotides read TGCGCCGTCCCCCGCTCTGGGGCCAACGTCCTGACTTTC.

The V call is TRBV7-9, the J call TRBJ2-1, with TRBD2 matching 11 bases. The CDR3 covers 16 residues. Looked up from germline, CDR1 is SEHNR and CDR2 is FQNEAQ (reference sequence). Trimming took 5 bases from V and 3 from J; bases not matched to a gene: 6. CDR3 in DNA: TGTGCCAGCAGCCTCCCGACTAGCGGGGTCTACAATGAGCAGTTCTTC. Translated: CASSLPTSGVYNEQFF.

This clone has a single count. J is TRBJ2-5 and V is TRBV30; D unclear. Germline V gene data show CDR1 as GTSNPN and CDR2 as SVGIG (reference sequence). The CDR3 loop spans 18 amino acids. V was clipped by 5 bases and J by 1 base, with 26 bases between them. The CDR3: CAWGSMSLGSTFQETQYF. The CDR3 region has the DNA TGTGCCTGGGGGTCAATGTCGCTAGGCTCCACATTCCAAGAGACCCAGTACTTC.

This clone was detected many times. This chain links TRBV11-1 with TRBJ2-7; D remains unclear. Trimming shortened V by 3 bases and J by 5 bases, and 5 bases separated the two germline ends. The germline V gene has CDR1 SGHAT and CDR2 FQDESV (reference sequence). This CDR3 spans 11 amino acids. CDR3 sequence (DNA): TGTGCCAGCAGCTTGCTCGACGAGCAGTACTTC. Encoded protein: CASSLLDEQYF.

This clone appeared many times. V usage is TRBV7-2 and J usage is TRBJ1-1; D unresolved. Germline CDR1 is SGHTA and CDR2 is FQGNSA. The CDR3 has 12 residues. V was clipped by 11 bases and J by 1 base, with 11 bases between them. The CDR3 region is CAALHRNTEAFF. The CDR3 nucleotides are TGTGCCGCATTACACCGGAACACTGAAGCTTTCTTT.

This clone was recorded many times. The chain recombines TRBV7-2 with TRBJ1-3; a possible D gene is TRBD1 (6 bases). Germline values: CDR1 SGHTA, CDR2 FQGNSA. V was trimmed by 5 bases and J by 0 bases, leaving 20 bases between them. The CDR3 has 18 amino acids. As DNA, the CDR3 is TGTGCCAGCAGCGGCTGGGACATCAATCCCTTCTCTGGAAACACCATATATTTT. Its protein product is CASSGWDINPFSGNTIYF.

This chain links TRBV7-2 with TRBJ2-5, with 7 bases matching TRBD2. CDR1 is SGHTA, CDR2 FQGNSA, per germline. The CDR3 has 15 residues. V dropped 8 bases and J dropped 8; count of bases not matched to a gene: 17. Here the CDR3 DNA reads TGTGCCAGCGGTCTAGGCGGGGGTGAAGGAGAAACCCAGTACTTC. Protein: CASGLGGGEGETQYF.

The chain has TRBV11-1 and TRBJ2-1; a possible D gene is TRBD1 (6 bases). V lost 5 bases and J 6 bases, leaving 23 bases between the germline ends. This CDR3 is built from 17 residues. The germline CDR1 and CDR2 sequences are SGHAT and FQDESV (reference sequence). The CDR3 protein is CASSPDSAIFLLNEQFF. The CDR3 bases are TGTGCCAGCAGCCCGGACAGCGCCATATTCCTTCTCAATGAGCAGTTCTTC.

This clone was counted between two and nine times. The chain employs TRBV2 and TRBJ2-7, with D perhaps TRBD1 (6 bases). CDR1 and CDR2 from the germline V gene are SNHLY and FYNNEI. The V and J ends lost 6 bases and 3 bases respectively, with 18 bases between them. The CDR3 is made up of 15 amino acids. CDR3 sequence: CASSAKGVPLYEQYF. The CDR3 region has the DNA TGTGCCAGCAGCGCAAAGGGGGTCCCTCTCTACGAGCAGTACTTC.

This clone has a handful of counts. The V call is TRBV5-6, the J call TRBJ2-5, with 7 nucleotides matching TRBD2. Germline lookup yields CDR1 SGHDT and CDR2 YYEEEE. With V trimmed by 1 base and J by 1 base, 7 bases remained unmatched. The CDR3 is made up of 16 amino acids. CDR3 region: CASSLLAAYFQETQYF. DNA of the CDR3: TGTGCCAGCAGCTTGCTAGCGGCCTATTTCCAAGAGACCCAGTACTTC.

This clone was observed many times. CDR3 in amino acids: CASSYPLVFTTGKKNNEQFF. The CDR3 DNA reads TGTGCCAGCAGTTACCCCCTCGTTTTCACGACAGGGAAGAAGAACAATGAGCAGTTCTTC. The chain uses TRBV6-2 or TRBV6-3 and TRBJ2-1; 7 nucleotides line up with TRBD1. Unmatched junction bases numbered 21, after V lost 2 bases and J lost 5 bases. Germline CDR1 reads MNHEY; CDR2 reads SVGEGT. CDR3 length equals 20 residues.

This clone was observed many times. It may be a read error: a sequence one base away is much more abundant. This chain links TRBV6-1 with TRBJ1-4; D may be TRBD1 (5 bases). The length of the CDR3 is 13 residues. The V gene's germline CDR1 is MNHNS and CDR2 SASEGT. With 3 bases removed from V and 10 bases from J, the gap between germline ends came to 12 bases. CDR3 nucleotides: TGTGCCAGCAGTGAGCGGACCACAGGAAAACTGTTTTTT. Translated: CASSERTTGKLFF.

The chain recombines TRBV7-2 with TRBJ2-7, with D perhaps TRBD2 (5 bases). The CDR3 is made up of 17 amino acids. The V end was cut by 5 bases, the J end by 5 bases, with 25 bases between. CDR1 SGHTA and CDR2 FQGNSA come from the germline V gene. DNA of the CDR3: TGTGCCAGCAGCACAGCGAGGGCCTACCCCTCACCTGACGAGCAGTACTTC. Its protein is CASSTARAYPSPDEQYF.

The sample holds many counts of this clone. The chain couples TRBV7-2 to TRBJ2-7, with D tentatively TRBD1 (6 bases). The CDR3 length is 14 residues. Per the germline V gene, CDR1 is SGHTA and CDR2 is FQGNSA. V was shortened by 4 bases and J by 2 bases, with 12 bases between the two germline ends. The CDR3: CASSYRDKAYEQYF. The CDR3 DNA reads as TGTGCCAGCAGCTACCGGGACAAAGCCTACGAGCAGTACTTC.

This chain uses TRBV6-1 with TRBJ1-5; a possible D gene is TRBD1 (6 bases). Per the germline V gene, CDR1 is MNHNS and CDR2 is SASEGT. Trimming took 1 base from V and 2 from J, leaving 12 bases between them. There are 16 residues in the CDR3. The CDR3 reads CASSEVAGEGNQPQHF. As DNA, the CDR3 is TGTGCCAGCAGTGAAGTGGCAGGGGAGGGCAATCAGCCCCAGCATTTT.

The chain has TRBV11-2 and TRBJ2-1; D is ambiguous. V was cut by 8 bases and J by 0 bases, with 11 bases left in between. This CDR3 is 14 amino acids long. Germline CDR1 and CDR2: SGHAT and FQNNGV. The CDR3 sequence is CASRRGRSYNEQFF. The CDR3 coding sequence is TGTGCCAGCCGGCGAGGTCGCTCCTACAATGAGCAGTTCTTC.